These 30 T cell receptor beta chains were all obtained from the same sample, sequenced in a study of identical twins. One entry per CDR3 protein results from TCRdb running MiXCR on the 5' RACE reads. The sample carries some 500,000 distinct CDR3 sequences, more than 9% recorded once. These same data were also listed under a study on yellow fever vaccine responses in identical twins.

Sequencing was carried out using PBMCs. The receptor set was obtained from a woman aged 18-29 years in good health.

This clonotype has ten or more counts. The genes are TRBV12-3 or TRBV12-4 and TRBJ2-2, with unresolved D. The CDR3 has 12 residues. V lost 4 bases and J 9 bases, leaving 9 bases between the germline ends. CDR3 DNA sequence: TGTGCCAGCAGTTCACTGGGGAGGGAGCTGTTTTTT. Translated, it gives CASSSLGRELFF.

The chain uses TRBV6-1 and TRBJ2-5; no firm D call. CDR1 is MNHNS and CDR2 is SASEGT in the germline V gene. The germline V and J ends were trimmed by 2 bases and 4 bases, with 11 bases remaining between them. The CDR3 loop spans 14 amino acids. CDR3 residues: CASSELGMGETQYF. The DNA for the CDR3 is TGTGCCAGCAGTGAACTGGGAATGGGAGAGACCCAGTACTTC.

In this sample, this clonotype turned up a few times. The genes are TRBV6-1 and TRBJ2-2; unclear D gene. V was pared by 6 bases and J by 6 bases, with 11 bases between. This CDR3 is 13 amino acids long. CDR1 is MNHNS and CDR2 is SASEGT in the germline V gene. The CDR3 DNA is TGTGCCAGCAGCCATACCCGGGCCGGGGAGCTGTTTTTT. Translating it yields CASSHTRAGELFF.

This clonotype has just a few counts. For the CDR3, the DNA is TGCGCCAGCAGCCTCATTGGGCCGTACGGACTAGCGGGAGCCAAGCGGTACACCGGGGAGCTGTTTTTT. This gives the protein CASSLIGPYGLAGAKRYTGELFF. The chain has TRBV5-1 and TRBJ2-2, with 13 bases lining up with TRBD2. The CDR3 length is 23 residues. J lost 3 bases, V lost 4 bases, and 24 bases had no gene match. Per germline, CDR1 SGHRS and CDR2 YFSETQ.

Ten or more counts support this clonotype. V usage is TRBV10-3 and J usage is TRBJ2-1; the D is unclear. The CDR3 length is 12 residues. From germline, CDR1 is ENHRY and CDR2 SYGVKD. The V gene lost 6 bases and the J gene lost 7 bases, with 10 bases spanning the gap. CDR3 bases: TGTGCCATCAGCCCGGTGGGTAATGAGCAGTTCTTC. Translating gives CAISPVGNEQFF.

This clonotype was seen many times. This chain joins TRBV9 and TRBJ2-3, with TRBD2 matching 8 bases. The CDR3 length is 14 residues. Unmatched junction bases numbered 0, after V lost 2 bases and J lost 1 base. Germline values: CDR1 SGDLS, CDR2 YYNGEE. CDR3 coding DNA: TGTGCCAGCAGCGTGACTAGCGGCACAGATACGCAGTATTTT. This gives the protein CASSVTSGTDTQYF.

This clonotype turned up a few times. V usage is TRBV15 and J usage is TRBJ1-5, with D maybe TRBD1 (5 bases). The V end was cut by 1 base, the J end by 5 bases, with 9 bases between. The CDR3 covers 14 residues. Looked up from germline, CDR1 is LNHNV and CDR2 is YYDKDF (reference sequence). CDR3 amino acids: CATSRVGGDQPQHF. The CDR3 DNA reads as TGTGCCACCAGCAGAGTCGGGGGGGATCAGCCCCAGCATTTT.

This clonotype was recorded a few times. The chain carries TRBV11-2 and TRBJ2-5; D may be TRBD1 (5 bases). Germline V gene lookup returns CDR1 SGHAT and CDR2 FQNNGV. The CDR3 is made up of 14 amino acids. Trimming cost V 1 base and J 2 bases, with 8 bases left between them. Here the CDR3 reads CASSLGGRQETQYF. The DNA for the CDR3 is TGTGCCAGCAGCTTAGGGGGCCGACAAGAGACCCAGTACTTC. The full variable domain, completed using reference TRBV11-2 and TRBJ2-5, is EAGVAQSPRYKIIEKRQSVAFWCNPISGHATLYWYQQILGQGPKLLIQFQNNGVVDDSQLPKDRFSAERLKGVDSTLKIQPAKLEDSAVYLCASSLGGRQETQYFGPGTRLLVL.

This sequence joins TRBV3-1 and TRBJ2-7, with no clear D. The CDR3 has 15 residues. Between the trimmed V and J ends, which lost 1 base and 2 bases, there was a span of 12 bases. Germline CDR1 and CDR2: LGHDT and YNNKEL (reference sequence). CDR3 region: CASSQVMTATYEQYF. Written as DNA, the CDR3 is TGTGCCAGCAGCCAAGTGATGACTGCAACCTACGAGCAGTACTTC.

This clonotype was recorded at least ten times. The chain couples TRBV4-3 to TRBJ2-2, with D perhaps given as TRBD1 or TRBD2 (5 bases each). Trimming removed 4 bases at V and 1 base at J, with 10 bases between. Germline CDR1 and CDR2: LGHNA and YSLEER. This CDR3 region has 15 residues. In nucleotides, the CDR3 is TGCGCCAGCAGCCCGGGACCTATGAACACCGGGGAGCTGTTTTTT. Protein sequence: CASSPGPMNTGELFF.

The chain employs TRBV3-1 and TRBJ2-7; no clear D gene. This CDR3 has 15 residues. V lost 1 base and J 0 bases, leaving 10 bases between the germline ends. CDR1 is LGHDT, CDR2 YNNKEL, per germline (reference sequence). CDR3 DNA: TGTGCCAGCAGCCAAGGACCAGTAGCCTCCTACGAGCAGTACTTC. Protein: CASSQGPVASYEQYF.

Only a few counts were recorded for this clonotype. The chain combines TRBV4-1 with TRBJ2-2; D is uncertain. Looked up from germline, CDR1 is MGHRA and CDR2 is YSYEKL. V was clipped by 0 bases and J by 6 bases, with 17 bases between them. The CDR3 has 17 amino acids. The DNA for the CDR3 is TGCGCCAGCAGCCAAGAGGGGTTCCCTGCAGAGGCCGGGGAGCTGTTTTTT. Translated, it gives CASSQEGFPAEAGELFF.

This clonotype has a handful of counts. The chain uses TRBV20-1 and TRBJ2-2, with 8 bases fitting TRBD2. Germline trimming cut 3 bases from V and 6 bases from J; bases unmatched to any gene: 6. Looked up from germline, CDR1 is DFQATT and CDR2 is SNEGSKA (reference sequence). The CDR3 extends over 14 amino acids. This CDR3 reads CSASPSGGPGELFF. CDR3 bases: TGCAGTGCTAGCCCGAGCGGGGGACCCGGGGAGCTGTTTTTT.

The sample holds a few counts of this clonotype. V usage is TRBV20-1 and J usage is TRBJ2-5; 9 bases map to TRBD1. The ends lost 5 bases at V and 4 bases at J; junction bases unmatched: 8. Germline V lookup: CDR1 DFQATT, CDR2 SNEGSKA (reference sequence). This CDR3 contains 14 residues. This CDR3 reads CSAPQGANGETQYF. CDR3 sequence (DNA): TGCAGTGCTCCACAGGGGGCGAACGGAGAGACCCAGTACTTC.

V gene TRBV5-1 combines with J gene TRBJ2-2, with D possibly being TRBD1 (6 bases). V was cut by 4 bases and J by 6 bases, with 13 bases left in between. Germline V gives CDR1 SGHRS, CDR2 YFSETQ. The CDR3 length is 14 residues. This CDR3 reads CASSLTEGAGELFF. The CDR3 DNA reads TGCGCCAGCAGCCTAACCGAGGGGGCCGGGGAGCTGTTTTTT.

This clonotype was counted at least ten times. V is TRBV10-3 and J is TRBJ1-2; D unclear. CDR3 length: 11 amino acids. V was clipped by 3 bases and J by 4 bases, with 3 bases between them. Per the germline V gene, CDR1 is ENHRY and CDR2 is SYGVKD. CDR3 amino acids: CAISDSYGYTF. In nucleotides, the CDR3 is TGTGCCATCAGTGACAGCTATGGCTACACCTTC.

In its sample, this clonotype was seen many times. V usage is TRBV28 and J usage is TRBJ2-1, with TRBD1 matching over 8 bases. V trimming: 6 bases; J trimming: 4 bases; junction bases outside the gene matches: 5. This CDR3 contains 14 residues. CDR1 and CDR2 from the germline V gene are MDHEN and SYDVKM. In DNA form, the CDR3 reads TGTGCCAGCAGAGTACAGGGGGTATACAATGAGCAGTTCTTC. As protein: CASRVQGVYNEQFF.

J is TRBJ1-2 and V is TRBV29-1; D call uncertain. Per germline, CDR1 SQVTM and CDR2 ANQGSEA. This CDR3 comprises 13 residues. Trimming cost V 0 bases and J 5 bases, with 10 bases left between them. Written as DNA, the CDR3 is TGCAGCGTTGAAGATCCCAGCCCTTATGGCTACACCTTC. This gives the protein CSVEDPSPYGYTF.

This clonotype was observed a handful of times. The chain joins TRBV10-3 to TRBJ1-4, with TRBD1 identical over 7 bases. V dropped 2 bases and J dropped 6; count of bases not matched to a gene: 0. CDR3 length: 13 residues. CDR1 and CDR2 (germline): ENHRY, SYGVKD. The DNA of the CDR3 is TGTGCCATCAGTGAGGACAGGGATGAAAAACTGTTTTTT. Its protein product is CAISEDRDEKLFF.

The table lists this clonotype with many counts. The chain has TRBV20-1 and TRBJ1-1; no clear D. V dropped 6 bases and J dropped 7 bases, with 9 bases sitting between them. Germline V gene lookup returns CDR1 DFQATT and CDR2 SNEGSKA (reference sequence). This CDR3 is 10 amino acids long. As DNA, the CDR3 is TGCAGTGCAAGACAAGTTGAAGCTTTCTTT. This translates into CSARQVEAFF.

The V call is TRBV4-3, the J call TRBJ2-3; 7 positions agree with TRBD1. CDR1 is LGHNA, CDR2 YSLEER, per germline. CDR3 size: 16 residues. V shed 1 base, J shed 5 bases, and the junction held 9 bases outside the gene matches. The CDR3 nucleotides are TGCGCCAGCAGCCAAGTGGGTGACAGGGTGGGAGATACGCAGTATTTT. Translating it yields CASSQVGDRVGDTQYF.

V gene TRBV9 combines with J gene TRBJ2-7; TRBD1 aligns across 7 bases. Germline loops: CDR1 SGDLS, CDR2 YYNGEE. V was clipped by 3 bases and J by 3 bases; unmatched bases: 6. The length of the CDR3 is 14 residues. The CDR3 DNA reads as TGTGCCAGCAGCGGCACCGGGACAGTCTACGAGCAGTACTTC. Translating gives CASSGTGTVYEQYF.

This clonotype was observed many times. CDR3: CASSYSGGGYEQYF. DNA of the CDR3: TGTGCCAGCAGCTATAGCGGCGGGGGTTACGAGCAGTACTTC. The rearrangement links TRBV7-2 to TRBJ2-7, with TRBD2 identical over 7 bases. The trim removed 4 bases at V and 4 bases at J, leaving 7 bases unmatched. The CDR3 contains 14 residues. Germline V gene data show CDR1 as SGHTA and CDR2 as FQGNSA.

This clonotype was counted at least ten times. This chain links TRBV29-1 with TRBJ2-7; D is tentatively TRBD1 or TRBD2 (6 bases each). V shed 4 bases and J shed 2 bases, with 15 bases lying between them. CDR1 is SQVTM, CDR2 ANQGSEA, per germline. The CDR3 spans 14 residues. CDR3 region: CSVAYREVAYEQYF. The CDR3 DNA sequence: TGCAGCGTTGCTTACAGGGAGGTGGCCTACGAGCAGTACTTC.

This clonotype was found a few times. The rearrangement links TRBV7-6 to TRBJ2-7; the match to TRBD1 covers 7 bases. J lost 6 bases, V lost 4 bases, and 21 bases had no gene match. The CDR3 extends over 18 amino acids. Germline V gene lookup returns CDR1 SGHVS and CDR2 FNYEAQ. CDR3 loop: CASSSVKTGRIPLLEQYF. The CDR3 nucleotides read TGTGCCAGCAGCTCAGTCAAGACAGGGCGAATCCCTCTACTCGAGCAGTACTTC.

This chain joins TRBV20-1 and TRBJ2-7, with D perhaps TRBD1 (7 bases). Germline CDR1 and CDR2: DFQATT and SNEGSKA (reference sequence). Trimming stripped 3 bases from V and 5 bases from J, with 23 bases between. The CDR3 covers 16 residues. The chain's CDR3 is CSARGTTVRGANEQYF. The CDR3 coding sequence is TGCAGTGCTAGGGGCACTACGGTCAGGGGGGCCAACGAGCAGTACTTC.

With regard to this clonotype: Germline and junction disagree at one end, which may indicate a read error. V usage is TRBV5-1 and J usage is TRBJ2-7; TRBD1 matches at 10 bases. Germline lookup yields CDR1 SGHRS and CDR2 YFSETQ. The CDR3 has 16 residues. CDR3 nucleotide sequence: TGCGCCAGCAGCTTGACCCCGGGACAGGGGTCCTACGAGCAGCACTTC. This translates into CASSLTPGQGSYEQHF.

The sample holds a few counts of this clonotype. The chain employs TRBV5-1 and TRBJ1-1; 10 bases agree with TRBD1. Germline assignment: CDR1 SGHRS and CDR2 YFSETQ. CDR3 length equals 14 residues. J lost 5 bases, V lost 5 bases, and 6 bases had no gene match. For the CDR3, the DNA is TGCGCCAGCAGGACAGGGGGCCGGTATACTGAAGCTTTCTTT. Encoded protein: CASRTGGRYTEAFF.

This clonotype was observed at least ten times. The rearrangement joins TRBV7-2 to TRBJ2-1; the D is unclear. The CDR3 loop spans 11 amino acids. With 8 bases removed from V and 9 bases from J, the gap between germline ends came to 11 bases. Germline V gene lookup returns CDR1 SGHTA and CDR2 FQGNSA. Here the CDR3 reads CASRLDGEQFF. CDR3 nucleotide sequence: TGTGCCAGCCGTCTTGACGGTGAGCAGTTCTTC.

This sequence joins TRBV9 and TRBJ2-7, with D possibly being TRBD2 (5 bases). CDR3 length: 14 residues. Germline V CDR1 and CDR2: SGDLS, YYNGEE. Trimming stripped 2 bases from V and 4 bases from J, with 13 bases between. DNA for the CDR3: TGTGCCAGCAGCGTTACGGGGAGCACGTACGAGCAGTACTTC. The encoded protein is CASSVTGSTYEQYF.